One sample yielded the 18 T cell receptor beta chains listed below, sequenced in a study of cytomegalovirus exposure and HLA in healthy donors. The PCR had 60 Vbeta and 13 Jbeta primers. Repertoires were generated with immunoSEQ multiplex PCR, while TCRdb's copy carries only in-frame clones and drops some. Of 120,000 or so clones detected, approximately 69% appear once; the ten largest clones hold less than 4%. Sequencing was carried out using PBMCs. These receptor sequences come from a man aged 40-49 years in good health and CMV-seropositive.

This clone was seen more than once but under ten times. V is TRBV21-1 and J is TRBJ1-1; TRBD1, the table's D call, was not compared with the DNA. TRBV21-1 is shown as a pseudogene. CDR3 length: 16 residues. CDR3 region: CASTLLRDRGYTEAFF. The DNA for the CDR3 is TGTGCCAGCACCTTACTACGGGACAGGGGTTACACTGAAGCTTTCTTT.

This chain links TRBV6-6 with TRBJ2-3, with a weak D call TRBD2 (5 bases). The CDR3 spans 14 residues. Germline values: CDR1 MNHNY, CDR2 SVGAGI (reference sequence). V lost 6 bases and J lost 2, with 12 bases in between. CDR3 nucleotides: TGTGCCAGCAGACTTACTAGTTTCACAGATACGCAGTATTTT. Translating it yields CASRLTSFTDTQYF.

V is TRBV7-8 and J is TRBJ2-2; the D gene is possibly TRBD2 (6 bases). CDR1 is SGHVS, CDR2 FQNEAQ, per germline. The CDR3 covers 16 residues. Deletions cut 1 base from V and 5 bases from J, with 14 bases between. CDR3 nucleotide sequence: TGTGCCAGCAGCTTAGGGGCAGGTGGGGGGACCGGGGAGCTGTTTTTT. Translating it yields CASSLGAGGGTGELFF.

This clone was seen once. CDR3 loop: CASSLKGQGESGELFF. In DNA, the CDR3 is TGTGCCAGCAGCCTTAAAGGACAGGGGGAGTCCGGGGAGCTGTTTTTT. V and J are TRBV5-6 and TRBJ2-2, with 10 bases that match TRBD1. CDR1 is SGHDT and CDR2 is YYEEEE in the germline V gene. The length of the CDR3 is 16 residues. Trimming cost V 4 bases and J 6 bases; bases outside gene matches: 9.

This chain uses TRBV6-1 with TRBJ1-2; possibly TRBD1 for D (5 bases). Germline V gene lookup returns CDR1 MNHNS and CDR2 SASEGT. CDR3 length: 15 amino acids. Trimming stripped 1 base from V and 4 bases from J, with 13 bases between. The CDR3 spells CASSEVPTATYGYTF. The CDR3 DNA reads TGTGCCAGCAGTGAAGTCCCGACAGCAACCTATGGCTACACCTTC.

The chain joins TRBV30 to TRBJ2-2; tentative D call: TRBD1 (6 bases). CDR1 is GTSNPN and CDR2 is SVGIG in the germline V gene (reference sequence). The CDR3 is made up of 14 amino acids. V shed 3 bases and J shed 7 bases, with 15 bases lying between them. CDR3 protein: CAWRGSGAGGELFF. The DNA of the CDR3 is TGTGCCTGGAGGGGTTCAGGGGCTGGCGGGGAGCTGTTTTTT.

CDR3 sequence (DNA): TGTGCCAGCAGCAACACAGGGAACAATCAGCCCCAGCATTTT. Its protein product is CASSNTGNNQPQHF. The chain uses TRBV6-1 and TRBJ1-5; the D gene is possibly TRBD1 (6 bases). Per the germline V gene, CDR1 is MNHNS and CDR2 is SASEGT. This CDR3 is built from 14 residues. Between the trimmed V and J ends, which lost 6 bases and 3 bases, there was a span of 12 bases.

The V call is TRBV19, the J call TRBJ1-2, with D possibly TRBD1 on 5 matching bases. V shed 5 bases and J shed 8 bases, with 15 bases lying between them. This CDR3 has 13 amino acids. The germline gives CDR1 LNHDA, CDR2 SQIVND (reference sequence). This CDR3 is CASSPRGRGGYTF. The CDR3, as DNA: TGTGCCAGTAGTCCGCGGGGGAGAGGAGGCTACACCTTC. The full variable domain, its missing parts supplied by reference TRBV19 and TRBJ1-2, is DGGITQSPKYLFRKEGQNVTLSCEQNLNHDAMYWYRQDPGQGLRLIYYSQIVNDFQKGDIAEGYSVSREKKESFPLTVTSAQKNPTAFYLCASSPRGRGGYTFGSGTRLTVV.

This chain joins TRBV5-6 and TRBJ1-5; the match to TRBD1 covers 9 bases. CDR1 and CDR2 from the germline V gene are SGHDT and YYEEEE. Trimming took 4 bases from V and 6 from J; bases not matched to a gene: 11. The CDR3 sequence is 16 residues long. CDR3 loop: CASSLGDREFAQPQHF. Here the CDR3 DNA reads TGTGCCAGCAGCCTAGGGGACAGGGAATTTGCTCAGCCCCAGCATTTT.

This clone was detected only a few times. V gene TRBV7-2 combines with J gene TRBJ1-1, with 8 bases matching TRBD1. Unmatched junction bases numbered 7, after V lost 6 bases and J lost 7 bases. Per the germline V gene, CDR1 is SGHTA and CDR2 is FQGNSA. The CDR3 spans 13 residues. CDR3 region: CASSPSGQGEAFF. The DNA for the CDR3 is TGTGCCAGCAGTCCATCCGGACAGGGTGAAGCTTTCTTT.

The chain links TRBV7-2 to TRBJ1-1; D is ambiguous. The CDR3 is made up of 14 amino acids. With 4 bases removed from V and 5 bases from J, the gap between germline ends came to 14 bases. Germline V gene sequence: CDR1 SGHTA, CDR2 FQGNSA. In nucleotides, the CDR3 is TGTGCCAGCAGCTATGGGCCAGAGAGAACTGAAGCTTTCTTT. It encodes CASSYGPERTEAFF.

The chain is built from TRBV7-2 and TRBJ2-3; 13 bases align to TRBD2. Trimming at V came to 5 bases and at J to 1 base, leaving 3 bases not matched to a gene. CDR1 and CDR2 (germline): SGHTA, FQGNSA. The CDR3 sequence is 16 residues long. The CDR3 region has the DNA TGTGCCAGCAGCATTACTAGCGGGGGGGGCACAGATACGCAGTATTTT. Protein sequence: CASSITSGGGTDTQYF.

This clone appeared a few times. V and J are TRBV27 and TRBJ2-7, with D tentatively TRBD2 (7 bases). The V gene lost 4 bases and the J gene lost 5 bases, with 12 bases spanning the gap. This CDR3 has 13 residues. Germline V gene data show CDR1 as MNHEY and CDR2 as SMNVEV (reference sequence). The CDR3 bases are TGTGCCAGCAGTTCTAGGGGGGGGAACGAGCAGTACTTC. It translates to CASSSRGGNEQYF.

This clone occurred once. The chain employs TRBV6-6 and TRBJ1-1, with D possibly TRBD1 on 6 matching bases. Trimming cost V 6 bases and J 1 base, with 12 bases left between them. Germline CDR1 and CDR2: MNHNY and SVGAGI (reference sequence). The CDR3 is made up of 14 amino acids. The CDR3: CASRETGPNTEAFF. In nucleotides, the CDR3 is TGTGCCAGCAGAGAGACAGGACCGAACACTGAAGCTTTCTTT.

In DNA, the CDR3 is TGTGCCAGCAGTTCCGGGGCCTACAATGAGCAGTTCTTC. As protein: CASSSGAYNEQFF. The chain is built from TRBV2 and TRBJ2-1, with D tentatively TRBD2 (5 bases). Trimming removed 5 bases from V and 2 bases from J, with 7 bases in between. CDR1 and CDR2 from the germline V gene are SNHLY and FYNNEI. The CDR3 contains 13 residues.

The chain is built from TRBV5-4 and TRBJ2-5; 7 bases match TRBD1. V trimming: 4 bases; J trimming: 0 bases; junction bases outside the gene matches: 6. Germline V gene sequence: CDR1 SGHNT, CDR2 YYREEE (reference sequence). The CDR3 length is 15 residues. DNA for the CDR3: TGTGCCAGCAGCCGGAAGGGACAGAACCAAGAGACCCAGTACTTC. Translating it yields CASSRKGQNQETQYF.

The chain has TRBV11-2 and TRBJ1-5; D gene uncertain. CDR3 size: 14 residues. Deletions cut 5 bases from V and 3 bases from J, with 11 bases between. Germline values: CDR1 SGHAT, CDR2 FQNNGV. In nucleotides, the CDR3 is TGTGCCAGCAGCGGAGCGGGGATCAATCAGCCCCAGCATTTT. It encodes CASSGAGINQPQHF.

The chain uses TRBV11-2 and TRBJ1-3; tentatively, D is TRBD1 (5 bases). Germline loops: CDR1 SGHAT, CDR2 FQNNGV. CDR3 length: 15 residues. V gave up 5 bases and J gave up 4 bases, with 15 bases separating them. In nucleotides, the CDR3 is TGTGCCAGCAGCCCGGACATGGCCTCAGGAAACACCATATATTTT. Translation: CASSPDMASGNTIYF.